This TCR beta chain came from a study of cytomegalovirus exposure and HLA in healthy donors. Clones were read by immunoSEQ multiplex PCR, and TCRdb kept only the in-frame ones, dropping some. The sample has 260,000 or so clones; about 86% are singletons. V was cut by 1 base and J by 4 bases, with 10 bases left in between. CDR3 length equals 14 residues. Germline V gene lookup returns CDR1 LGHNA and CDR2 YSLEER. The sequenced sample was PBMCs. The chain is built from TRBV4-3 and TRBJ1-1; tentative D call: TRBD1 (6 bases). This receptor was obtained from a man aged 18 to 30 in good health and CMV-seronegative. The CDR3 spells CASSQGEGGTEAFF. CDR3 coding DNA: TGCGCCAGCAGCCAAGGGGAAGGGGGCACTGAAGCTTTCTTT.